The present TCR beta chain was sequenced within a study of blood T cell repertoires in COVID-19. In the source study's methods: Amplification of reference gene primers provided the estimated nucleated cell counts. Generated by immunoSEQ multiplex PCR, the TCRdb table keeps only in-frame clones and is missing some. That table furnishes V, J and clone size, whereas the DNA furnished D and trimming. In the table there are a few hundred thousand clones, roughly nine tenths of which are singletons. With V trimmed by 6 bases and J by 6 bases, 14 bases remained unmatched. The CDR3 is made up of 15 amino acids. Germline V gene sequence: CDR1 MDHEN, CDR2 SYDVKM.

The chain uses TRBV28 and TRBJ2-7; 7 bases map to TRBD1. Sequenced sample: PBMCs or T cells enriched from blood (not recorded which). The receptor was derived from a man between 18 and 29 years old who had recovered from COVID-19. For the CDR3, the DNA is TGTGCCAGCAGCTTAGTACAGGGGTTATCCGCCGAGCAGTACTTC. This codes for CASSLVQGLSAEQYF.